This T cell receptor (beta chain) was sequenced in a study of control samples from healthy donors and cancer patients. This clone was counted once. Repertoires were generated with immunoSEQ multiplex PCR, while TCRdb's copy carries only in-frame clones and drops some. The sample consists of about 150,000 clones, around nine tenths of them appearing once. The V and J ends lost 2 bases and 5 bases respectively, with 12 bases between them. In germline, CDR1 is LNHDA, CDR2 SQIVND (reference sequence). The CDR3 loop spans 14 amino acids. The TCR sequence derives from a young man in good health. The chain joins TRBV19 to TRBJ1-2; no clear D gene. Sequencing was carried out using blood. The CDR3 region has the DNA TGTGCCAGTAGTATACAGGAAGGAGGTTATGGCTACACCTTC. Protein: CASSIQEGGYGYTF. The full variable domain, with the rest looked up from reference TRBV19 and TRBJ1-2, is DGGITQSPKYLFRKEGQNVTLSCEQNLNHDAMYWYRQDPGQGLRLIYYSQIVNDFQKGDIAEGYSVSREKKESFPLTVTSAQKNPTAFYLCASSIQEGGYGYTFGSGTRLTVV.